A selection of T cell receptor beta chains follows, all from one sample in a study of CD8 T cell repertoires and HIV-1 epitope variants. These receptors are not linked to any known antigen. The data were produced by immunoSEQ multiplex PCR, yet TCRdb's version contains in-frame clones alone and is incomplete. The table records about 5,100 clones, around 62% of them present only once. Sequencing was carried out using cultured CD8+ T cells derived from PBMCs. The origin of the receptors is a male donor with HIV. CDR3s include the opening cysteine and the closing phenylalanine or tryptophan. D genes are given only for firm matches. Clone size is stated in some rows and not others, as once, few, many or a class when expanded.

few | - | TRBJ2-2 | TRBV19 | TGTGCCAGTAGTATTCTGGGCACCGGGGAGCTGTTTTTT | CASSILGTGELFF
- | TRBD2 | TRBJ2-1 | TRBV28 | TGTGCCAGCAGTTTAGTGGGAGGGAATAATGAGCAGTTCTTC | CASSLVGGNNEQFF
- | TRBD2 | TRBJ2-3 | TRBV11-3 | TGTGCCAGCAGCTTAGTTAGCGGGGGGCCAGATACGCAGTATTTT | CASSLVSGGPDTQYF
- | - | TRBJ2-7 | TRBV5-1 | TGCGCCAGCAGCTTGTACGAGCAGTACTTC | CASSLYEQYF
- | - | TRBJ2-7 | TRBV10-3 | TGTGCCATCAGTGAGTCGGACGGGTACGAGCAGTACTTC | CAISESDGYEQYF
- | - | TRBJ2-1 | TRBV2 | - | CASSTGQYFGNEQFF
- | - | TRBJ2-1 | TRBV28 | TGTGCCAGCAGTCTTCAGACAGGCCGAGGTAATGAGCAGTTCTTC | CASSLQTGRGNEQFF
- | TRBD2 | TRBJ2-2 | TRBV19 | TGTGCCAGTAGTCCGGGGACTACAACCGGGGAGCTGTTTTTT | CASSPGTTTGELFF
few | - | TRBJ1-6 | TRBV19 | TGTGCCAGTAGTATTGGCACCGATAATTCACCCCTCCACTTT | CASSIGTDNSPLHF
few | - | TRBJ1-1 | TRBV7-3 | TGTGCCAGCAGAAAAAGTACGGGTAACACTGAAGCTTTCTTT | CASRKSTGNTEAFF
once | - | TRBJ2-1 | TRBV19 | TGTGCCAGTAGTATGACGGGGGCTTGGGATGAGCAGTTCTTC | CASSMTGAWDEQFF
- | - | TRBJ1-1 | TRBV11-2 | TGTGCCAGCAGCCCACGAGGTAGTTTTGAAGCTTTCTTT | CASSPRGSFEAFF
- | - | TRBJ2-1 | TRBV7-3 | TGTGCCAGCAGCCTCCTCGGGACACCACCTTACAATGAGCAGTTCTTC | CASSLLGTPPYNEQFF
- | - | TRBJ2-6 | TRBV6-1 | TGTGCCAGCACAGAAAGTGCTGGGGCCAACGTCCTGACTTTC | CASTESAGANVLTF
- | - | TRBJ2-1 | TRBV6-5 | TGTGCCAGCAGTTACTACGGGCCCCCTCAGGGAGATGAGCAGTTCTTC | CASSYYGPPQGDEQFF
- | - | TRBJ1-1 | TRBV28 | TGTGCCAGCAGTTCCGGACAGCTGAACACTGAAGCTTTCTTT | CASSSGQLNTEAFF
- | TRBD1 | TRBJ2-7 | TRBV5-5 | TGTGCCAGCAGCAGATCCGGGACAGGGTCTTACGAGCAGTACTTC | CASSRSGTGSYEQYF
- | - | TRBJ2-1 | TRBV11-2 | TGTGCCAGCAGCCCTCTACGGGGGCCCTCCTACAATGAGCAGTTCTTC | CASSPLRGPSYNEQFF
once | - | TRBJ1-1 | TRBV7-9 | TGTGCCAGCAGCTCCGACCTTTCGACAGAGAACACTGAAGCTTTCTTT | CASSSDLSTENTEAFF
few | - | TRBJ1-1 | TRBV7-2 | TGTGCCAGCAGCTTACACGGTCCGGGGGCGGGTGACACTGAAGCTTTCTTT | CASSLHGPGAGDTEAFF
- | TRBD1 | TRBJ2-5 | TRBV7-6 | TGTGCCAGCAGACCCGGGACAGGGTGGCAAGAGACCCAGTACTTC | CASRPGTGWQETQYF
- | TRBD1 | TRBJ1-1 | TRBV7-9 | TGTGCCAGCAGCCAATCGACAGGGGGCGGCTATGAAGCTTTCTTT | CASSQSTGGGYEAFF
- | TRBD1 | TRBJ1-2 | TRBV11-2 | TGTGCCAGCAGCTTAGCCAGACCGGGACAGGGGGCTTATGGCTACACCTTC | CASSLARPGQGAYGYTF
- | TRBD1 | TRBJ2-1 | TRBV5-6 | TGTGCCAGCAGCCCCACGACAGGGTCCTACAATGAGCAGTTCTTC | CASSPTTGSYNEQFF
- | - | TRBJ2-7 | TRBV6-1 | TGTGCCAGCAGTGAAAAGGAAGGGTACGAGCAGTACTTC | CASSEKEGYEQYF
- | TRBD1 | TRBJ2-1 | TRBV11-3 | TGTGCCAGCAGCTTCCAGGGAGGACAGGGAGTCAATGAGCAGTTCTTC | CASSFQGGQGVNEQFF
- | TRBD2 | TRBJ2-1 | TRBV2 | TGTGCCAGCAATCCTCTGACTAGCGGGGAGTGGAATGAGCAGTTCTTC | CASNPLTSGEWNEQFF
- | - | TRBJ2-7 | TRBV11-2 | TGTGCCAGCAGCCTATCCGGGGCCGTCTACGAGCAGTACTTC | CASSLSGAVYEQYF
- | - | TRBJ2-1 | TRBV11-1 | TGTGCCAGCAGCTTAGCCGGACAGAGCTACAATGAGCAGTTCTTC | CASSLAGQSYNEQFF
- | - | TRBJ1-6 | TRBV2 | TGTGCCAGCAGTCCAGACATGCCGAGCTCCTATAATTCACCCCTCCACTTT | CASSPDMPSSYNSPLHF
once | - | TRBJ2-2 | TRBV7-3 | TGTGCCAGCAGCCTGCGCAACACCGGGGAGCTGTTTTTT | CASSLRNTGELFF
- | TRBD1 | TRBJ2-3 | TRBV11-2 | TGTGCCAGCAGCGACCTACAGGGGAAGTGGGCGCAGTATTTT | CASSDLQGKWAQYF
few | - | TRBJ2-7 | TRBV5-1 | TGCGCCAGCAGCCCATGGGACGGCTACGAGCAGTACTTC | CASSPWDGYEQYF
- | - | TRBJ2-1 | TRBV7-9 | TGTGCCAGCAGCCTCGGTCAGGGGCTAAACAATGAGCAGTTCTTC | CASSLGQGLNNEQFF
- | - | TRBJ2-1 | TRBV30 | TGTGCCTGGATGGAGAGGGGGGCCTACAATGAGCAGTTCTTC | CAWMERGAYNEQFF
- | - | TRBJ2-2 | TRBV28 | TGTGCCAGCAGTTTCCGAGGTCCGGGCACCGGGGAGCTGTTTTTT | CASSFRGPGTGELFF
- | TRBD1 | TRBJ2-2 | TRBV18 | TGTGCCAGCTCACCAGATACAGGGGTTAACACCGGGGAGCTGTTTTTT | CASSPDTGVNTGELFF
- | - | TRBJ1-3 | TRBV6-5 | TGTGCCAGCAGTCCCTCGGCAGGGCCTGGAAACACCATATATTTT | CASSPSAGPGNTIYF
- | - | TRBJ2-5 | TRBV11-2 | TGTGCCAGCAGCTTAGCGGGCCAGTACCAAGAGACCCAGTACTTC | CASSLAGQYQETQYF